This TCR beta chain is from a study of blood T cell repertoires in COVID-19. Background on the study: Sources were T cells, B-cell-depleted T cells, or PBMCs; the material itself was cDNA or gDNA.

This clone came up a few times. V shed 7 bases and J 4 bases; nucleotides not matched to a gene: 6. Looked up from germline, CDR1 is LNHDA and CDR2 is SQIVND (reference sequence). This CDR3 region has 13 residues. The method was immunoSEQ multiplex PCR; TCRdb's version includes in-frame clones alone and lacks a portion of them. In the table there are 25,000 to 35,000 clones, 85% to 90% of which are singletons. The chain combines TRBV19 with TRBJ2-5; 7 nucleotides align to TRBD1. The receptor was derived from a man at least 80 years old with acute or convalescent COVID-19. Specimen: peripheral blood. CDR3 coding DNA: TGTGCCAGTAACAGGGGCGCGGGAGAGACCCAGTACTTC. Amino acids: CASNRGAGETQYF.